This entry features one T cell receptor beta chain sequence. The CDR3 has 16 residues. CDR1 and CDR2 from the germline V gene are MNHEY and SMNVEV (reference sequence). The identity of TPEX cells was that of CCR7+ PD-1+ TIGIT+ early memory CD8+ T cells with exhausted-like traits. These data originate in a study of human CD8 memory T cell subsets. Generation of TCR beta libraries used UMI-labeled 5' RACE. TCRdb reprocessed the 5' RACE reads, keeping one entry per CDR3 protein, no DNA. Here the sample table reports thousands of distinct CDR3 sequences. Material: CD8+ T cells from PBMCs. This clonotype originated in a human donor in good health. This sequence joins TRBV27 and TRBJ2-2; the D call of TRBD1 rests on TCRdb alone, since no DNA is present to check it. This CDR3 is CASSQGVTPNTGELFF.